Each of the 14 T cell receptor beta chains below was sequenced from the same sample in a study of blood T cell repertoires in COVID-19. Sequencing used immunoSEQ multiplex PCR; TCRdb keeps in-frame clones, though not all of them. The sample shows tens of thousands of clones, almost 90% of them seen only once. The sample comprised peripheral blood. The source of these receptors is an older woman with active COVID-19.

The CDR3 coding sequence is TGCGCCAGCAGCTTGGCGGGGGTCTACGAGCAGTACTTC. Protein: CASSLAGVYEQYF. The chain is built from TRBV5-1 and TRBJ2-7, with D maybe TRBD2 (6 bases). V gave up 0 bases and J gave up 3 bases, with 7 bases separating them. The CDR3 spans 13 residues. Germline CDR1 is SGHRS and CDR2 is YFSETQ. The complete variable domain, with remaining parts taken from reference TRBV5-1 and TRBJ2-7, reads KAGVTQTPRYLIKTRGQQVTLSCSPISGHRSVSWYQQTPGQGLQFLFEYFSETQRNKGNFPGRFSGRQFSNSRSEMNVSTLELGDSALYLCASSLAGVYEQYFGPGTRLTVT.

The chain is built from TRBV6-2 or TRBV6-3 and TRBJ1-5; 7 positions match TRBD1. From germline, CDR1 is MNHEY and CDR2 SVGEGT. V was pared by 4 bases and J by 9 bases, with 15 bases of the junction left unmatched. The CDR3 is 16 residues long. The CDR3 reads CASSFRFVGQLGPQHF. The CDR3 region has the DNA TGTGCCAGCAGTTTCCGCTTTGTGGGACAGCTCGGGCCCCAGCATTTT.

The chain joins TRBV5-1 to TRBJ2-2; D possibly corresponds to TRBD1 (6 bases). V was pared by 2 bases and J by 4 bases, with 21 bases between. Germline V lookup: CDR1 SGHRS, CDR2 YFSETQ. The CDR3 covers 18 residues. The CDR3 nucleotides are TGCGCCAGCAGCTTTGAATACTACAGGGACGTGGGCACCGGGGAGCTGTTTTTT. This codes for CASSFEYYRDVGTGELFF.

The rearrangement joins TRBV5-4 to TRBJ2-1; 8 bases are shared with TRBD2. Unmatched junction bases numbered 2, after V lost 0 bases and J lost 0 bases. The germline CDR1 and CDR2 sequences are SGHNT and YYREEE (reference sequence). There are 16 residues in the CDR3. CDR3 region: CASSLAGRVSYNEQFF. The CDR3, as DNA: TGTGCCAGCAGCTTGGCCGGGAGGGTCTCCTACAATGAGCAGTTCTTC.

This chain joins TRBV3-1 (or the pseudogene TRBV3-2) and TRBJ1-1; possibly TRBD1 for D (5 bases). The germline V and J ends were trimmed by 1 base and 5 bases, with 17 bases remaining between them. CDR3 length: 16 amino acids. The V gene's germline CDR1 is LGHDT and CDR2 YNNKEL (reference sequence). CDR3 nucleotide sequence: TGTGCCAGCAGCCAAGTACCGGAGGGGAGAGGAACTGAAGCTTTCTTT. It is translated as CASSQVPEGRGTEAFF.

The chain couples TRBV2 to TRBJ2-7, with TRBD1 matching over 8 bases. This CDR3 contains 14 residues. With V trimmed by 8 bases and J by 2 bases, 8 bases remained unmatched. Germline V gene data show CDR1 as SNHLY and CDR2 as FYNNEI. As DNA, the CDR3 is TGTGCCAGCGAATCCGGGACAGGAGCCTACGAGCAGTACTTC. Translation gives CASESGTGAYEQYF.

The genes are TRBV10-3 and TRBJ2-7; TRBD1 aligns across 10 bases. Germline V CDR1 and CDR2: ENHRY, SYGVKD. V dropped 7 bases and J dropped 2; count of bases not matched to a gene: 8. The CDR3 sequence is 15 residues long. CDR3 DNA sequence: TGTGCCATCAAGCCGGGACAGGGGAACACCTACGAGCAGTACTTC. Its protein is CAIKPGQGNTYEQYF.

This clone was seen a single time. The rearrangement joins TRBV23-1 to TRBJ2-5; 13 bases are shared with TRBD2. TRBV23-1 is reported as an ORF; its role is uncertain. The CDR3 has 18 amino acids. Losses at the gene ends were 0 bases for V and 5 bases for J; bases not matched to a gene: 9. In nucleotides, the CDR3 is TGCGCCAGCAGTCAATCGGTAGAGGAGACTAGCGGGGGGGAGACCCAGTACTTC. Translated: CASSQSVEETSGGETQYF.

This chain joins TRBV9 and TRBJ2-2; the match to TRBD2 covers 8 bases. The germline V gene encodes CDR1 SGDLS and CDR2 YYNGEE. The CDR3 covers 16 residues. Trimming at V came to 2 bases and at J to 5 bases, leaving 8 bases not matched to a gene. The CDR3 DNA sequence: TGTGCCAGCAGCGTTGGCGGGACTAGGGGAACCGGGGAGCTGTTTTTT. It specifies CASSVGGTRGTGELFF.

The V gene is TRBV27, the J gene TRBJ1-5, with 7 positions matching TRBD1. Germline loops: CDR1 MNHEY, CDR2 SMNVEV (reference sequence). This CDR3 comprises 14 residues. V gave up 3 bases and J gave up 5 bases; unmatched junction bases: 4. The CDR3 is CASSLTGLDQPQHF. In DNA, the CDR3 is TGTGCCAGCAGTTTGACAGGGTTGGATCAGCCCCAGCATTTT.

The chain has TRBV5-1 and TRBJ1-2; 9 positions match TRBD1. Germline V lookup: CDR1 SGHRS, CDR2 YFSETQ. Germline trimming cut 0 bases from V and 8 bases from J; bases unmatched to any gene: 5. The CDR3 has 14 residues. The CDR3, as DNA: TGCGCCAGCAGCTTGGAGGGACAGGGTTTAGGCTACACCTTC. Translation: CASSLEGQGLGYTF.

This chain joins TRBV30 and TRBJ1-6; D is possibly TRBD1 (5 bases). Trimming stripped 4 bases from V and 10 bases from J, with 23 bases between. The germline V gene has CDR1 GTSNPN and CDR2 SVGIG (reference sequence). The CDR3 totals 16 residues. The CDR3 region is CAWTRGGGMGYSPLHF. The CDR3 DNA reads as TGTGCCTGGACCCGGGGGGGAGGTATGGGATACTCACCCCTCCACTTT.

The CDR3 sequence: CASSLQGSGGYTF. CDR3 coding DNA: TGTGCCAGCAGTTTACAGGGATCCGGCGGCTACACCTTC. The V gene is TRBV6-6, the J gene TRBJ1-2; maybe TRBD1 (6 bases). Trimming stripped 4 bases from V and 8 bases from J, with 14 bases between. Germline CDR1 reads MNHNY; CDR2 reads SVGAGI (reference sequence). This CDR3 has 13 amino acids.

The CDR3 DNA reads TGTGCCAGCAGCCGCACAGCATCCCTTAGCGGGGGGGGCACAGATACGCAGTATTTT. Its protein is CASSRTASLSGGGTDTQYF. The chain has TRBV4-2 and TRBJ2-3, with 11 bases identical to TRBD2. CDR3 length equals 19 residues. V shed 4 bases and J 1 base; nucleotides not matched to a gene: 13. CDR1 and CDR2 (germline): LGHNA, YNFKEQ.